Following are 8 T cell receptor beta chains from one sample sequenced in a study of monozygotic twins with inflammatory bowel disease. After re-calling the 5' RACE reads, TCRdb lists one entry per CDR3 protein, DNA absent. This listing includes some 450,000 distinct CDR3 sequences. The specimen sequenced was blood. These TCRs come from a human donor with ulcerative colitis or Crohn's disease, or a healthy co-twin of an affected twin (not recorded which).

CDR3 loop: CASSIADYTEAFF. The rearrangement links TRBV5-1 to TRBJ1-1. The CDR3 has 13 residues. Germline values: CDR1 SGHRS, CDR2 YFSETQ.

The V gene is TRBV12-3 or TRBV12-4, the J gene TRBJ2-7. The CDR3 length is 14 residues. The CDR3 is CASSLGGPIYEQYF.

This chain joins TRBV20-1 and TRBJ1-4. Germline CDR1 DFQATT, CDR2 SNEGSKA (reference sequence). The CDR3 is 14 residues long. This chain's CDR3 is CSALRGRGGEKLFF.

V is TRBV12-3 or TRBV12-4 and J is TRBJ2-6; as DNA is missing, the TRBD1 call by TCRdb cannot be tested. The CDR3 sequence is 16 residues long. CDR3 region: CASSWTVRGWANVLTF.

The chain is built from TRBV14 and TRBJ2-3. The CDR3 loop spans 12 amino acids. Per the germline V gene, CDR1 is SGHDN and CDR2 is FVKESK. CDR3 protein: CASSQTLNTQYF.

The chain uses TRBV5-1 and TRBJ1-2; TCRdb calls TRBD1, which cannot be checked without DNA. The CDR3 has 15 residues. CDR1 and CDR2 (germline): SGHRS, YFSETQ. The CDR3 reads CASSLRSGTGNGSTF.

V usage is TRBV28 and J usage is TRBJ1-2. The germline V gene has CDR1 MDHEN and CDR2 SYDVKM. This CDR3 is built from 12 residues. CDR3 loop: CASYTTNYGYTF.

V usage is TRBV11-1 and J usage is TRBJ2-1; the TCRdb D gene call, TRBD2, has no DNA to confirm it. The CDR3 spans 18 residues. CDR1 is SGHAT and CDR2 is FQDESV in the germline V gene (reference sequence). CDR3: CASSTWGGTGLAGNEQFF.